The rows below give T cell receptor beta chains drawn from one sample of a study of siplizumab effects on memory and regulatory T cells. Clones were sequenced by immunoSEQ multiplex PCR, and TCRdb holds only the in-frame ones, with some missing. The sample lists 90,000 to 130,000 clones, roughly 92% occurring once. Material: CD4+ T cells sorted from blood. All receptors derive from a human donor in good health. CDR3s include the opening cysteine and the closing phenylalanine or tryptophan. The D gene is left open where the match is weak. Not every row has a clone size; where given, it reads once, few, many or a size class.

J: TRBJ2-3; size: NA; V: TRBV5-1; D: NA; CDR3: CASSLASSADTQYF; DNA: TGCGCCAGCAGCTTGGCCTCGTCAGCAGATACGCAGTATTTT
J: TRBJ2-3; size: NA; V: TRBV12-5; D: NA; CDR3: CASGLPQGGGPTDTQYF; DNA: TGTGCTAGTGGTTTGCCTCAGGGGGGGGGCCCCACAGATACGCAGTATTTT
J: TRBJ1-2; size: NA; V: TRBV15; D: NA; CDR3: CATSIRDGTYGYTF; DNA: TGTGCCACCAGCATAAGGGACGGAACATATGGCTACACCTTC
J: TRBJ1-1; size: NA; V: TRBV18; D: NA; CDR3: CASSPLLQGPSTEAFF; DNA: TGTGCCAGCTCACCGTTGTTGCAGGGCCCAAGCACTGAAGCTTTCTTT
J: TRBJ1-5; size: NA; V: TRBV10-3; D: NA; CDR3: CAIKGPNQPQHF; DNA: TGTGCCATCAAAGGCCCCAATCAGCCCCAGCATTTT
J: TRBJ2-7; size: NA; V: TRBV14; D: TRBD1; CDR3: CASRSGTDSYEQYF; DNA: TGTGCCAGCAGGTCCGGGACAGACTCCTACGAGCAGTACTTC
J: TRBJ2-2; size: NA; V: TRBV5-1; D: NA; CDR3: CASSLGWTGTGELFF; DNA: TGCGCCAGCAGCTTGGGATGGACGGGCACCGGGGAGCTGTTTTTT
J: TRBJ2-5; size: NA; V: TRBV4-2; D: TRBD1; CDR3: CASSQDTPGQDQETQYF; DNA: TGTGCCAGCAGCCAAGACACCCCCGGACAGGACCAAGAGACCCAGTACTTC
J: TRBJ2-1; size: NA; V: TRBV30; D: NA; CDR3: CAWTLGLATNEQFF; DNA: TGTGCCTGGACCCTCGGGCTAGCAACGAATGAGCAGTTCTTC
J: TRBJ1-2; size: once; V: TRBV5-6; D: NA; CDR3: CASSLGRPNYGYTF; DNA: TGTGCCAGCAGCTTAGGGCGACCTAACTATGGCTACACCTTC
J: TRBJ2-1; size: NA; V: TRBV7-2; D: TRBD2; CDR3: CASSRTSGGATEQFF; DNA: TGTGCCAGCAGCAGGACTAGCGGGGGGGCCACTGAGCAGTTCTTC
J: TRBJ2-4; size: NA; V: TRBV7-9; D: TRBD2; CDR3: CASSYSGGGDIQYF; DNA: TGTGCCAGCAGCTATAGCGGGGGTGGTGACATTCAGTACTTC
J: TRBJ1-1; size: NA; V: TRBV18; D: TRBD1; CDR3: CASSPQGANEAFF; DNA: TGTGCCAGCTCACCCCAGGGGGCAAATGAAGCTTTCTTT
J: TRBJ2-7; size: NA; V: TRBV25-1; D: NA; CDR3: CASSEKGHPEQYF; DNA: TGTGCCAGCAGTGAAAAAGGCCACCCGGAGCAGTACTTC
J: TRBJ2-2; size: NA; V: TRBV18; D: NA; CDR3: CASSPTQNTGELFF; DNA: TGTGCCAGCTCACCAACGCAGAACACCGGGGAGCTGTTTTTT
J: TRBJ1-2; size: NA; V: TRBV11-2; D: TRBD1; CDR3: CASSLGQGYGYTF; DNA: TGTGCCAGCAGCTTAGGACAGGGGTATGGCTACACCTTC
J: TRBJ2-1; size: NA; V: TRBV7-3; D: TRBD2; CDR3: CASSFSREGEQFF; DNA: TGTGCCAGCAGCTTCTCGCGGGAGGGGGAGCAGTTCTTC
J: TRBJ1-4; size: NA; V: TRBV18; D: TRBD1; CDR3: CASSYNRGSRTTNEKLFF; DNA: TGTGCCAGCTCATACAACAGGGGGTCCCGCACAACTAATGAAAAACTGTTTTTT
J: TRBJ2-3; size: NA; V: TRBV7-9; D: TRBD2; CDR3: CASSSARTSGGAADTQYF; DNA: TGTGCCAGCAGCTCGGCTAGGACTAGCGGGGGGGCCGCGGATACGCAGTATTTT
J: TRBJ1-5; size: NA; V: TRBV11-2; D: TRBD1; CDR3: CASSAGGRGWDQPQHF; DNA: TGTGCCAGCAGCGCGGGCGGCAGGGGGTGGGATCAGCCCCAGCATTTT